The TCR beta chain described here comes from a study of T-cell memory formation after mild COVID-19. Study observations and caveats: The finding that pre-infection memory included some responding clones suggested that cross-reactive memory joined.

This clonotype was counted between two and nine times. The antigen is undetermined. The length of the CDR3 is 16 residues. J was trimmed by 10 bases and V by 0 bases; bases with no gene match: 13. Looked up from germline, CDR1 is LGHNA and CDR2 is YNFKEQ. TCRdb reprocessed the 5' RACE reads via MiXCR and lists one record per CDR3 protein. This repertoire shows about 190,000 distinct CDR3 sequences, about 10% found once; its top ten account for less than 4%. This TCR derives from a man between 18 and 29 years old who had mild COVID-19 (a few samples of this study predate the infection). Cell type and time point are not known. The chain uses TRBV4-2 and TRBJ1-1; 8 bases line up with TRBD1. The sample comprised PBMCs or a T cell subset sorted from them (not recorded which). Here the CDR3 reads CASSQDYTQGVNGAFF. The CDR3 nucleotides are TGTGCCAGCAGCCAAGATTATACACAGGGGGTTAACGGAGCTTTCTTT.